This passage covers 15 T cell receptor beta chains from one sample sequenced in a study of cytomegalovirus exposure and HLA in healthy donors (dated by TCRdb to between 2016 and 2019). The library was made by the immunoSEQ multiplex PCR assay. The multiplex PCR relied on a mix of 60 forward primers for TCR Vbeta segments and 13 reverse primers for TCR Jbeta segments. This immuneACCESS table, as held by TCRdb, lists in-frame sequences with V and J called but not all clones. Of the missing ones, under half trace to an unresolved V gene in checked studies; the others have no known cause. This sample is represented by 120,000 or so clones; about 71% of them were singletons. The ten largest make up roughly 3.5% of the sample. The sequenced sample was PBMCs. Every receptor here comes from a woman aged 50 to 65 in good health and CMV-seronegative.

The chain employs TRBV7-2 and TRBJ2-1; 12 bases agree with TRBD2. Trimming cost V 6 bases and J 2 bases; bases outside gene matches: 2. Germline V lookup: CDR1 SGHTA, CDR2 FQGNSA. This CDR3 has 15 residues. CDR3 nucleotide sequence: TGTGCCAGCAGTCGACTAGCGGGAGCCTACAATGAGCAGTTCTTC. Translation gives CASSRLAGAYNEQFF.

This clone was detected only a few times. At one boundary the junction diverges from the germline segment, which might be a read error. The rearrangement uses TRBV19 and TRBJ2-1; TRBD2 is a possible D gene (5 bases). CDR1 is LNHDA, CDR2 SQIVND, per germline (reference sequence). This CDR3 has 16 amino acids. The CDR3 DNA follows: TGTGCCTGTAGGCCCCTCAGCGGCGCGGATAACAATGAGCAGTTCTTC. The encoded protein is CACRPLSGADNNEQFF.

The chain links TRBV30 to TRBJ2-7; D perhaps matches TRBD2 (6 bases). CDR3 length: 14 residues. Germline V lookup: CDR1 GTSNPN, CDR2 SVGIG (reference sequence). With 1 base removed from V and 3 bases from J, the gap between germline ends came to 13 bases. The CDR3 sequence: CAWSDGGINYEQYF. The DNA for the CDR3 is TGTGCCTGGAGTGATGGAGGGATAAACTACGAGCAGTACTTC. Together with reference TRBV30 and TRBJ2-7, the CDR3 gives the full variable domain: SQTIHQWPATLVQPVGSPLSLECTVEGTSNPNLYWYRQAAGRGLQLLFYSVGIGQISSEVPQNLSASRPQDRQFILSSKKLLLSDSGFYLCAWSDGGINYEQYFGPGTRLTVT.

The chain employs TRBV10-3 and TRBJ2-1; TRBD1 agrees at 8 bases. Germline CDR1 and CDR2: ENHRY and SYGVKD. V was clipped by 7 bases and J by 0 bases; unmatched bases: 2. CDR3 size: 14 residues. The CDR3 is CAINDRGSYNEQFF. CDR3 nucleotides: TGTGCCATCAACGACAGGGGCTCCTACAATGAGCAGTTCTTC.

In its sample, this clone was seen a few times. The rearrangement uses TRBV18 and TRBJ2-7, with a possible D match to TRBD2 (6 bases). Per the germline V gene, CDR1 is KGHSH and CDR2 is LQKENI. The CDR3 contains 14 residues. V was pared by 1 base and J by 5 bases, with 12 bases between. The CDR3 reads CASSPLQGGNEQYF. The CDR3 DNA is TGTGCCAGCTCACCACTCCAGGGCGGGAACGAGCAGTACTTC.

This clone was recorded once. V usage is TRBV6-6 and J usage is TRBJ1-1; the D gene is possibly TRBD1 (6 bases). Germline values: CDR1 MNHNY, CDR2 SVGAGI (reference sequence). The CDR3 loop spans 14 amino acids. The V and J ends lost 2 bases and 3 bases respectively, with 10 bases between them. The CDR3 sequence: CASSYGGEDTEAFF. CDR3 sequence (DNA): TGTGCCAGCAGTTACGGGGGCGAGGACACTGAAGCTTTCTTT.

This clone showed up just once. This sequence joins TRBV27 and TRBJ2-1; 7 nucleotides line up with TRBD2. CDR3 length: 16 amino acids. CDR1 is MNHEY, CDR2 SMNVEV, per germline (reference sequence). V shed 2 bases and J 2 bases; nucleotides not matched to a gene: 6. DNA of the CDR3: TGTGCCAGCAGTTTAATGTCTAGCGGAGCCTACAATGAGCAGTTCTTC. Translated: CASSLMSSGAYNEQFF.

This clone was counted only a few times. Additional DNA sequences in this sample encode the identical CDR3. The chain is built from TRBV19 and TRBJ2-7, with 12 bases matching TRBD2. The junction had 3 bases not matched to a gene; V was cut back by 3 bases and J by 3 bases. The CDR3 consists of 15 residues. Germline V gene data show CDR1 as LNHDA and CDR2 as SQIVND (reference sequence). In DNA form, the CDR3 reads TGTGCCAGTAGTATTGGACTAGCGGGAAACTACGAGCAGTACTTC. Its protein product is CASSIGLAGNYEQYF.

This clone was seen only a few times. One end of the junction varies from germline; a read error may be responsible. This chain uses TRBV7-9 with TRBJ1-4; D perhaps matches TRBD1 (5 bases). Germline V CDR1 and CDR2: SEHNR, FQNEAQ (reference sequence). This CDR3 contains 16 residues. CDR3 nucleotide sequence: TGTTCCAGCAGCTCGATAAATGACAGCGGGGGGGAAAAACTGTTTTTT. It encodes CSSSSINDSGGEKLFF. The whole variable domain, filled in from reference TRBV7-9 and TRBJ1-4, reads DTGVSQNPRHKITKRGQNVTFRCDPISEHNRLYWYRQTLGQGPEFLTYFQNEAQLEKSRLLSDRFSAERPKGSFSTLEIQRTEQGDSAMYLCSSSSINDSGGEKLFFGSGTQLSVL.

The chain couples TRBV19 to TRBJ1-1; D uncertain. This CDR3 is built from 13 residues. Germline V lookup: CDR1 LNHDA, CDR2 SQIVND (reference sequence). Trimming took 8 bases from V and 0 from J, leaving 10 bases between them. CDR3: CASSGHLNTEAFF. DNA for the CDR3: TGTGCCAGTTCAGGCCATCTGAACACTGAAGCTTTCTTT.

The rearrangement uses TRBV28 and TRBJ2-7, with D tentatively TRBD2 (6 bases). The germline V and J ends were trimmed by 6 bases and 0 bases, with 15 bases remaining between them. Germline assignment: CDR1 MDHEN and CDR2 SYDVKM. CDR3 size: 15 residues. CDR3 DNA: TGTGCCAGCAGCCAAGTTGGGAGGAGCTCCTACGAGCAGTACTTC. As protein: CASSQVGRSSYEQYF. The full variable domain, with the rest looked up from reference TRBV28 and TRBJ2-7, is DVKVTQSSRYLVKRTGEKVFLECVQDMDHENMFWYRQDPGLGLRLIYFSYDVKMKEKGDIPEGYSVSREKKERFSLILESASTNQTSMYLCASSQVGRSSYEQYFGPGTRLTVT.

There are many counts of this clone. DNA for the CDR3: TGCGCCAGCAGCCAAGAATGGATTTCGAGGGAGCAGTACTTC. Protein sequence: CASSQEWISREQYF. The chain links TRBV4-3 to TRBJ2-7, with D hard to call. The germline V gene has CDR1 LGHNA and CDR2 YSLEER. Trimming removed 0 bases at V and 7 bases at J, with 13 bases between. The CDR3 consists of 14 residues.

The chain joins TRBV7-6 to TRBJ2-7, with 8 bases matching TRBD2. The CDR3 is 15 amino acids. The germline V gene has CDR1 SGHVS and CDR2 FNYEAQ. Trimming at V came to 1 base and at J to 4 bases, leaving 6 bases not matched to a gene. CDR3 loop: CASSLGAGAGYEQYF. In DNA, the CDR3 is TGTGCCAGCAGCTTAGGAGCGGGAGCGGGGTACGAGCAGTACTTC.

This chain uses TRBV19 with TRBJ2-2; D possibly corresponds to TRBD1 (6 bases). This CDR3 contains 15 residues. Per germline, CDR1 LNHDA and CDR2 SQIVND (reference sequence). V gave up 4 bases and J gave up 0 bases, with 9 bases separating them. The CDR3 nucleotides are TGTGCCAGTAGTAGGACAGCTACGAACACCGGGGAGCTGTTTTTT. This encodes CASSRTATNTGELFF.

Only one count was recorded for this clone. J is TRBJ2-1 and V is TRBV2; TRBD2 might be the D (7 bases). V was shortened by 7 bases and J by 9 bases, with 19 bases between the two germline ends. Germline CDR1 SNHLY, CDR2 FYNNEI. The CDR3 sequence is 14 residues long. CDR3 DNA: TGTGCCAGCACCGGACCTCGAAGGGGGGGTGAGCAGTTCTTC. Its protein product is CASTGPRRGGEQFF.